This T cell receptor beta chain is drawn from a study of T-cell reconstitution after alpha-beta-depleted transplantation in children. Germline trimming cut 4 bases from V and 2 bases from J; bases unmatched to any gene: 14. Germline V gene lookup returns CDR1 SEHNR and CDR2 FQNEAQ (reference sequence). The CDR3 runs 17 residues. The count of this clonotype is one. Preparing the TCRbeta library involved the use of unique molecular identifiers. Using its own MiXCR run on the PCR reads, TCRdb lists one record per CDR3 protein. This table holds 300,000 to 400,000 distinct CDR3 sequences, 16% found once. The origin of this receptor is a male patient aged 2-15 years who had a stem cell transplant for acute lymphoblastic leukemia, so the T cells may come from the graft donor. This chain joins TRBV7-9 and TRBJ2-7, with 7 bases fitting TRBD1. Sequencing was performed on PBMCs, mostly from graft donor cells, taken 360 days after TCRalphabeta/CD19-depleted stem cell transplant. CDR3 DNA sequence: TGTGCCAGCAGCTCCCCCTTCGACAGGGCGACCCCCTACGAGCAGTACTTC. Translating it yields CASSSPFDRATPYEQYF.